What follows are 14 T cell receptor beta chains derived from one specimen sequenced in a study of TIL therapy for anti-PD-1-resistant metastatic lung cancer (dated by TCRdb to the early 2020s). The immunoSEQ v3 hsTCRB kit was used to amplify TCR beta CDR3 regions from genomic DNA through bias-controlled multiplex PCR. TCRdb carries this immuneACCESS record with in-frame sequences only. Its versions omit some clonotypes, under half of them owing to an unresolved V gene in the studies checked, with the rest unexplained. In this sample the table shows 25,000 to 30,000 clones, roughly two thirds of which occur a single time. Roughly 15% of the sample comes from the top ten. What this sample's time point label stands for: pre-treatment sample, taken before nivolumab and TIL therapy. Excised metastases, mostly pleural nodules or supraclavicular lymph nodes, were used as baseline tumor samples and were taken from the same resection from which TIL were grown.

This material consisted of tumor tissue, taken at baseline. These receptors were obtained from a woman aged 30 to 85 with non-small cell lung cancer.

This chain links TRBV2 with TRBJ2-1; D gene uncertain. Germline V gives CDR1 SNHLY, CDR2 FYNNEI. This CDR3 has 16 residues. The V gene lost 4 bases and the J gene lost 6 bases, with 19 bases spanning the gap. The CDR3 nucleotides read TGTGCCAGCAGTGCTTTGACCCTACACTATAGCAATGAGCAGTTCTTC. It is translated as CASSALTLHYSNEQFF.

The chain's CDR3 is CASSPERSYEQYF. The CDR3 DNA sequence: TGTGCCAGCAGCCCTGAGAGGTCCTACGAGCAGTACTTC. V and J are TRBV5-6 and TRBJ2-7; no definite D call. V was shortened by 4 bases and J by 1 base, with 9 bases between the two germline ends. Looked up from germline, CDR1 is SGHDT and CDR2 is YYEEEE. The length of the CDR3 is 13 residues.

The chain is built from TRBV28 and TRBJ1-2; no firm D call. The germline V gene encodes CDR1 MDHEN and CDR2 SYDVKM. Trimming removed 6 bases from V and 7 bases from J, with 18 bases in between. The CDR3 spans 14 residues. CDR3 bases: TGTGCCAGCAGCCCCCCCGAGCTAGCGGTTGGCTACACCTTC. This gives the protein CASSPPELAVGYTF.

This clone occurred a few times. The chain has TRBV2 and TRBJ2-5, with 9 bases identical to TRBD1. Trimming at V came to 0 bases and at J to 5 bases, leaving 7 bases not matched to a gene. Germline V gives CDR1 SNHLY, CDR2 FYNNEI. The CDR3 is made up of 16 amino acids. CDR3 in amino acids: CASSEAPGQGGETQYF. CDR3 in DNA: TGTGCCAGCAGTGAAGCGCCGGGACAGGGAGGGGAGACCCAGTACTTC.

CDR3 nucleotides: TGCGCCAGCAGCTCCAGGCGTGGCTACACCTTC. As protein: CASSSRRGYTF. The gene calls are TRBV10-1 and TRBJ1-2; D remains unclear. Germline values: CDR1 WNHNN, CDR2 SYGVQD (reference sequence). Trimming took 6 bases from V and 7 from J, leaving 9 bases between them. This CDR3 contains 11 residues.

This clone was counted a few times. The chain combines TRBV27 with TRBJ1-2; D is perhaps TRBD1 (6 bases). CDR3 length: 16 residues. Trimming stripped 0 bases from V and 4 bases from J, with 15 bases between. Germline assignment: CDR1 MNHEY and CDR2 SMNVEV (reference sequence). The CDR3 region has the DNA TGTGCCAGCAGTTTATCTTCGAGGGGGGGTTTCTATGGCTACACCTTC. It specifies CASSLSSRGGFYGYTF.

The rearrangement links TRBV11-2 to TRBJ2-1, with 9 bases aligning to TRBD1. The J segment lost 2 bases and the V segment lost 5 bases, leaving 7 bases of the junction unmatched. The CDR3 totals 16 residues. CDR1 and CDR2 from the germline V gene are SGHAT and FQNNGV. DNA of the CDR3: TGTGCCAGCAGCGATTGGACAGGGGATACCTACAATGAGCAGTTCTTC. Protein product: CASSDWTGDTYNEQFF.

The chain joins TRBV10-3 to TRBJ1-2; D uncertain. The CDR3 extends over 14 amino acids. The V and J ends lost 2 bases and 4 bases respectively, with 11 bases between them. The germline V gene encodes CDR1 ENHRY and CDR2 SYGVKD. CDR3 DNA: TGTGCCATCAGTGAGGTAGGAAGTATCTATGGCTACACCTTC. The encoded protein is CAISEVGSIYGYTF.

The V and J genes are TRBV30 and TRBJ2-3; TRBD1 might be the D (5 bases). Germline V gene lookup returns CDR1 GTSNPN and CDR2 SVGIG (reference sequence). The CDR3 covers 11 residues. The V gene lost 3 bases and the J gene lost 6 bases, with 7 bases spanning the gap. Here the CDR3 DNA reads TGTGCCTGGAGCAAGGGGGATACGCAGTATTTT. Protein sequence: CAWSKGDTQYF.

This chain connects TRBV6-5 to TRBJ1-2; D is unresolved. Trimming cost V 9 bases and J 4 bases, with 12 bases left between them. CDR3 length: 12 amino acids. Germline assignment: CDR1 MNHEY and CDR2 SVGAGI. The CDR3: CARLGGCYGYTF. DNA for the CDR3: TGTGCCAGACTAGGCGGCTGCTATGGCTACACCTTC.

This clone has only one observation. The V gene is TRBV27, the J gene TRBJ1-2; possibly TRBD1 for D (6 bases). The CDR3 length is 16 residues. Trimming stripped 5 bases from V and 3 bases from J, with 19 bases between. Germline V CDR1 and CDR2: MNHEY, SMNVEV (reference sequence). CDR3 nucleotides: TGTGCCAGCAGTCCGAATCGACAGGAGTTTTACTATGGCTACACCTTC. Amino acid sequence: CASSPNRQEFYYGYTF.

This rearrangement joins TRBV5-1 to TRBJ1-4, with a possible D match to TRBD1 (6 bases). V was cut by 4 bases and J by 10 bases, with 14 bases left in between. The germline CDR1 and CDR2 sequences are SGHRS and YFSETQ. This CDR3 comprises 13 residues. CDR3 sequence reads: CASSDTGFAKLFF. The CDR3 DNA follows: TGCGCCAGCAGCGATACAGGGTTCGCAAAACTGTTTTTT.

This rearrangement joins TRBV6-1 to TRBJ2-3, with 10 bases identical to TRBD2. CDR3 length: 14 amino acids. Germline V gene lookup returns CDR1 MNHNS and CDR2 SASEGT. CDR3 DNA: TGTGTTACTATGGGACTAGCGACCACAGATACGCAGTATTTT. This gives the protein CVTMGLATTDTQYF.

The chain is built from TRBV7-2 and TRBJ1-1; no clear D. V lost 5 bases, J lost 2 bases, and 9 bases lay in between. CDR3 length equals 13 residues. Germline V CDR1 and CDR2: SGHTA, FQGNSA. The CDR3 is CASSPRGNTEAFF. Here the CDR3 DNA reads TGTGCCAGCAGCCCCCGTGGTAACACTGAAGCTTTCTTT.